The 15 T cell receptor beta chains below all came from one sample that was sequenced in a study of shared clonotypes between healthy human individuals. Profiling relied on immunoSEQ multiplex PCR, and the TCRdb table lists in-frame clones only, not all of them. This table has approximately 2.3 million clones, about 92% appearing once. The sequenced sample consisted of naive CD4+ T cells from PBMCs. Regarding subset: CD45RA+ positively selected. The origin of the receptors is a man aged 18-30 years in good health. Some clones in this sample may be carry-over from other donors' samples.

The gene calls are TRBV4-2 and TRBJ2-7; TRBD2 might be the D (5 bases). Trimming cost V 4 bases and J 4 bases, with 17 bases left between them. The V gene's germline CDR1 is LGHNA and CDR2 YNFKEQ. CDR3 size: 15 residues. The CDR3 region is CASSRRAEDLYEQYF. Here the CDR3 DNA reads TGTGCCAGCAGCCGGAGAGCGGAGGACCTGTACGAGCAGTACTTC.

The V gene is TRBV5-5, the J gene TRBJ2-7; D is perhaps TRBD1 (6 bases). V was trimmed by 1 base and J by 4 bases, leaving 12 bases between them. The length of the CDR3 is 14 residues. The germline CDR1 and CDR2 sequences are SGHKS and YYEKEE (reference sequence). The CDR3 DNA sequence: TGTGCCAGCAGCTTGCGGACAGTGGGTTACGAGCAGTACTTC. It translates to CASSLRTVGYEQYF. Based on the CDR3 plus reference TRBV5-5 and TRBJ2-7, the full variable domain is DAGVTQSPTHLIKTRGQQVTLRCSPISGHKSVSWYQQVLGQGPQFIFQYYEKEERGRGNFPDRFSARQFPNYSSELNVNALLLGDSALYLCASSLRTVGYEQYFGPGTRLTVT.

This clone was observed a single time. J is TRBJ1-2 and V is TRBV2; maybe TRBD1 (6 bases). Trimming took 3 bases from V and 8 from J, leaving 13 bases between them. The CDR3 runs to 13 residues. Per the germline V gene, CDR1 is SNHLY and CDR2 is FYNNEI. For the CDR3, the DNA is TGTGCCAGCAGTGAGGACAGATCCTGGGGCTACACCTTC. Encoded protein: CASSEDRSWGYTF.

The sample holds one count of this clone. The same CDR3 is also encoded by other DNA sequences in this sample. This chain joins TRBV11-2 and TRBJ2-5; unclear D gene. CDR1 and CDR2 from the germline V gene are SGHAT and FQNNGV. The V end lost 3 bases, the J end lost 5 bases, and 7 bases lay between the germline ends. The CDR3 runs 12 residues. CDR3 region: CASSFYGETQYF. The CDR3 DNA sequence: TGTGCCAGCAGCTTTTACGGGGAGACCCAGTACTTC.

The chain has TRBV4-2 and TRBJ2-1, with D hard to call. The CDR3 is made up of 13 amino acids. Germline V CDR1 and CDR2: LGHNA, YNFKEQ. V dropped 4 bases and J dropped 6 bases, with 10 bases sitting between them. The CDR3 nucleotides read TGTGCCAGCAGCCTTAGGCCGGGCAATGAGCAGTTCTTC. Its translation: CASSLRPGNEQFF.

The chain uses TRBV19 and TRBJ2-3; 9 bases match TRBD1. Trimming at V came to 2 bases and at J to 6 bases, leaving 6 bases not matched to a gene. The germline V gene encodes CDR1 LNHDA and CDR2 SQIVND (reference sequence). The CDR3 contains 15 residues. The CDR3 DNA follows: TGTGCCAGTAGTATATGGGGACAGGGTAAGGATACGCAGTATTTT. Its translation: CASSIWGQGKDTQYF.

The rearrangement joins TRBV6-1 to TRBJ2-6, with D unclear. This CDR3 spans 12 amino acids. The germline V and J ends were trimmed by 6 bases and 1 base, with 1 base remaining between them. Looked up from germline, CDR1 is MNHNS and CDR2 is SASEGT. The CDR3 spells CASRSGANVLTF. Here the CDR3 DNA reads TGTGCCAGCAGGTCTGGGGCCAACGTCCTGACTTTC.

V usage is TRBV7-8 and J usage is TRBJ2-5, with TRBD2 as a possible D gene (6 bases). This CDR3 has 12 amino acids. Germline V gene data show CDR1 as SGHVS and CDR2 as FQNEAQ. The V end lost 1 base, the J end lost 14 bases, and 14 bases lay between the germline ends. The CDR3 DNA sequence: TGTGCCAGCAGCTTAGATACCGGGACTCCCTACTTC. It specifies CASSLDTGTPYF. The variable domain in full, completed from reference TRBV7-8 and TRBJ2-5, reads GAGVSQSPRYKVAKRGQDVALRCDPISGHVSLFWYQQALGQGPEFLTYFQNEAQLDKSGLPSDRFFAERPEGSVSTLKIQRTQQEDSAVYLCASSLDTGTPYFGPGTRLLVL.

A single count supports this clone. CDR3 protein: CASSQQDWQETQYF. The CDR3 region has the DNA TGTGCCAGCAGTCAACAGGACTGGCAAGAGACCCAGTACTTC. This chain uses TRBV28 with TRBJ2-5; tentatively, D is TRBD1 or TRBD2 (5 bases each). The V end lost 5 bases, the J end lost 2 bases, and 12 bases lay between the germline ends. The germline CDR1 and CDR2 sequences are MDHEN and SYDVKM. This CDR3 is 14 amino acids long.

This chain joins TRBV9 and TRBJ2-3; 7 bases fit TRBD2. Looked up from germline, CDR1 is SGDLS and CDR2 is YYNGEE. CDR3 length: 15 residues. Unmatched junction bases numbered 7, after V lost 0 bases and J lost 6 bases. The CDR3 bases are TGTGCCAGCAGCGTAGATCGTCGGGGGGACGATACGCAGTATTTT. This gives the protein CASSVDRRGDDTQYF.

Note on this clone: Additional DNA sequences in this sample encode the identical CDR3. As DNA, the CDR3 is TGTGCCTGGGGGACATTCTCCTACGAGCAGTACTTC. Residues: CAWGTFSYEQYF. The chain joins TRBV30 to TRBJ2-7; maybe TRBD1 (6 bases). V lost 5 bases and J 0 bases, leaving 8 bases between the germline ends. CDR3 length equals 12 residues. The germline CDR1 and CDR2 sequences are GTSNPN and SVGIG (reference sequence).

The chain couples TRBV4-1 to TRBJ2-7; D not certain. Trimming took 0 bases from V and 4 from J, leaving 10 bases between them. Germline V gene lookup returns CDR1 MGHRA and CDR2 YSYEKL. CDR3 size: 14 residues. The CDR3 loop is CASSQEPPGYEQYF. CDR3 nucleotides: TGCGCCAGCAGCCAAGAACCTCCAGGATACGAGCAGTACTTC.

The genes are TRBV9 and TRBJ1-4, with 7 bases aligning to TRBD1. The V gene end was trimmed by 4 bases and the J gene end by 3 bases; junction bases not matched to a gene: 3. This CDR3 has 14 residues. Germline CDR1 and CDR2: SGDLS and YYNGEE. The CDR3 DNA follows: TGTGCCAGCAGCTTTACAGGGGCTAATGAAAAACTGTTTTTT. This translates into CASSFTGANEKLFF.

The V gene is TRBV7-9, the J gene TRBJ1-3, with D perhaps TRBD1 (5 bases). Between the trimmed V and J ends, which lost 3 bases and 2 bases, there was a span of 14 bases. The germline CDR1 and CDR2 sequences are SEHNR and FQNEAQ (reference sequence). This CDR3 region has 16 residues. The CDR3 DNA is TGTGCCAGCAGCTTCGGGAGGGGAGAGGCTGGAAACACCATATATTTT. It specifies CASSFGRGEAGNTIYF. Full variable domain (missing parts from reference TRBV7-9 and TRBJ1-3): DTGVSQNPRHKITKRGQNVTFRCDPISEHNRLYWYRQTLGQGPEFLTYFQNEAQLEKSRLLSDRFSAERPKGSFSTLEIQRTEQGDSAMYLCASSFGRGEAGNTIYFGEGSWLTVV.

This clone was counted a few times. At the DNA level, this CDR3 is encoded by other sequences in the same sample as well. This chain connects TRBV28 to TRBJ1-5, with D uncertain. V was shortened by 6 bases and J by 0 bases, with 3 bases between the two germline ends. The CDR3 totals 12 residues. Germline assignment: CDR1 MDHEN and CDR2 SYDVKM. The chain's CDR3 is CASRISNQPQHF. DNA for the CDR3: TGTGCCAGCAGAATTAGCAATCAGCCCCAGCATTTT.